This is a list of T cell receptor beta chains from one sample in a study of shared clonotypes between healthy human individuals. Sequencing was performed with immunoSEQ multiplex PCR; in TCRdb, only in-frame clones are kept and a portion is missing. The table lists 550,000 to 850,000 clones, 72% of them singletons. The sequencing sample was made of memory CD4+ T cells sorted from blood. The receptors stem from a woman in her twenties or thirties in good health. Both conserved end residues are part of each CDR3. A D gene is named only where the DNA matches it firmly. The listing skips clone size in some rows; elsewhere it reads once, few, many or a size class.

>.|.|TRBJ1-1|TRBV28
CASSRIQGTTEAFF
TGTGCCAGCAGCCGTATCCAGGGGACCACTGAAGCTTTCTTT
>.|TRBD2|TRBJ2-6|TRBV9
CARSARPGGLLSGANVLTF
TGTGCCCGCAGCGCGAGGCCGGGGGGGCTACTATCTGGGGCCAACGTCCTGACTTTC
>few|.|TRBJ2-3|TRBV7-9
CASRSRGGTDTQYF
TGTGCCAGCAGGAGCAGGGGTGGGACAGATACGCAGTATTTT
>.|.|TRBJ2-7|TRBV11-2
CASSLGLGASYEQYF
TGTGCCAGCAGCTTAGGGTTGGGGGCGTCCTACGAGCAGTACTTC
>.|.|TRBJ2-4|TRBV15
CATSREMATSKNIQYF
TGTGCCACCAGCAGAGAAATGGCGACATCCAAAAACATTCAGTACTTC
>once|.|TRBJ2-4|TRBV9
CASSANPILAKNIQYF
TGTGCCAGCAGCGCAAACCCTATTCTAGCCAAAAACATTCAGTACTTC
>.|.|TRBJ1-5|TRBV6-5
CASSLGGGGNQPQHF
TGTGCCAGCAGCCTCGGCGGGGGGGGCAATCAGCCCCAGCATTTT
>.|.|TRBJ2-7|TRBV7-9
CASSLPAGSSYEQYF
TGTGCCAGCAGCTTACCGGCGGGCAGCTCCTACGAGCAGTACTTC
>.|.|TRBJ2-2|TRBV29-1
CSVEAGSMHTGELFF
TGCAGCGTTGAAGCCGGGAGCATGCACACCGGGGAGCTGTTTTTT
>.|TRBD2|TRBJ2-7|TRBV11-2
CASSTTSGPLEQYF
TGTGCCAGCAGCACGACTAGCGGGCCTTTGGAGCAGTACTTC
>once|.|TRBJ2-3|TRBV2
CASSGGEWGPSTDTQYF
TGTGCCAGCTCGGGCGGGGAGTGGGGTCCTAGCACAGATACGCAGTATTTT
>.|.|TRBJ2-1|TRBV28
CASTQGNEQFF
TGTGCCAGCACACAGGGAAATGAGCAGTTCTTC
>once|TRBD1|TRBJ1-6|TRBV5-1
CASSLGGGTGDSPLHF
TGCGCCAGCAGCTTGGGTGGAGGGACAGGGGATTCACCCCTCCACTTT
>.|.|TRBJ2-3|TRBV5-4
CASSLPGPDTQYF
TGTGCCAGCAGCTTGCCAGGCCCAGATACGCAGTATTTT
>.|.|TRBJ1-5|TRBV11-2
CASSLNSNQPQHF
TGTGCCAGCAGCTTAAACAGCAATCAGCCCCAGCATTTT
>few|.|TRBJ2-7|TRBV6-5
CASSYLKEQYF
TGTGCCAGCAGTTACTTGAAAGAGCAGTACTTC
>once|.|TRBJ2-5|TRBV20-1
CSASRQTQYF
TGCAGTGCTAGTAGGCAGACCCAGTACTTC
>.|TRBD2|TRBJ2-5|TRBV5-1
CASSPRLAGVQETQYF
TGCGCCAGCAGCCCTAGACTAGCGGGAGTCCAAGAGACCCAGTACTTC
>few|TRBD1|TRBJ1-2|TRBV28
CASRIQGASGYTF
TGTGCCAGCAGAATACAGGGGGCTAGTGGCTACACCTTC
>.|TRBD1|TRBJ1-1|TRBV7-2
CASSLRGTVRNTEAFF
TGTGCCAGCAGCTTGAGAGGGACAGTCAGGAACACTGAAGCTTTCTTT
>.|TRBD1|TRBJ1-4|TRBV18
CASSPVLTGGGTGKLFF
TGTGCCAGCTCACCGGTCTTAACAGGGGGCGGAACTGGAAAACTGTTTTTT
>.|.|TRBJ2-7|TRBV2
CASSGLAYEQYF
TGTGCCAGCAGCGGACTGGCCTACGAGCAGTACTTC